The 24 T cell receptor beta chains given below trace back to one sample, sequenced in a study of T cells in Graves' hyperthyroidism and ophthalmopathy. Amplification of TCR beta CDR3 regions was performed using RNA transcripts as template. The HTBI set primed first-round TCR CDR3 RT-PCR. TCRdb reprocessed the multiplex PCR reads with MiXCR, giving one entry per CDR3 protein. The sample carries some 600,000 distinct CDR3 sequences, around 45% recorded once. Sample: peripheral blood or thyroid tissue (not recorded which). All receptors derive from a woman between 18 and 30 years old with Graves' hyperthyroidism.

This clonotype showed up just a few times. This chain connects TRBV7-2 to TRBJ1-4; TRBD1 agrees at 8 bases. The CDR3 loop spans 15 amino acids. V was pared by 5 bases and J by 7 bases, with 9 bases of the junction left unmatched. Germline V lookup: CDR1 SGHTA, CDR2 FQGNSA. CDR3 nucleotide sequence: TGTGCCAGCAGCCTAAGGCGGACAGGGTTTGAAAAACTGTTTTTT. Amino acid sequence: CASSLRRTGFEKLFF. Full variable domain (missing parts from reference TRBV7-2 and TRBJ1-4): GAGVSQSPSNKVTEKGKDVELRCDPISGHTALYWYRQSLGQGLEFLIYFQGNSAPDKSGLPSDRFSAERTGGSVSTLTIQRTQQEDSAVYLCASSLRRTGFEKLFFGSGTQLSVL.

The chain has TRBV7-9 and TRBJ1-1, with D uncertain. The CDR3 loop spans 15 amino acids. V shed 7 bases and J shed 6 bases, with 21 bases lying between them. Germline CDR1 reads SEHNR; CDR2 reads FQNEAQ (reference sequence). The CDR3 here is CASNRVSLLRPEAFF. As DNA, the CDR3 is TGTGCCAGCAATAGAGTCTCGCTTTTACGACCTGAAGCTTTCTTT.

This sequence joins TRBV15 and TRBJ1-2; 7 bases are shared with TRBD1. CDR1 LNHNV and CDR2 YYDKDF come from the germline V gene (reference sequence). V lost 10 bases to trimming and J lost 0 bases; unmatched junction nucleotides: 11. This CDR3 spans 15 amino acids. The CDR3 region has the DNA TGTGCCAACCCCCTTCCGACAGGGACTAACTATGGCTACACCTTC. This codes for CANPLPTGTNYGYTF.

The chain is built from TRBV6-1 and TRBJ1-2; a weak D match, TRBD1 (5 bases). V gave up 6 bases and J gave up 8 bases, with 13 bases separating them. The germline V gene has CDR1 MNHNS and CDR2 SASEGT. The CDR3 covers 12 residues. The CDR3: CASSLGRAGYTF. DNA for the CDR3: TGTGCCAGCAGCCTCGGCAGGGCGGGCTACACCTTC.

Turning to this clonotype: The junction and the germline gene differ at one end; a read error may be behind it. V is TRBV20-1 and J is TRBJ1-2; D uncertain. Germline V gene data show CDR1 as DFQATT and CDR2 as SNEGSKA (reference sequence). This CDR3 region has 14 residues. This chain's CDR3 is CSARGKDPNYDYTF. In DNA form, the CDR3 reads TGCAGTGCTAGAGGGAAAGACCCTAACTATGACTACACCTTC.

This clonotype was seen many times. The chain recombines TRBV7-9 with TRBJ1-5; D is possibly TRBD1 (5 bases). The CDR3 is made up of 13 amino acids. The germline V gene encodes CDR1 SEHNR and CDR2 FQNEAQ (reference sequence). V was trimmed by 1 base and J by 6 bases, leaving 7 bases between them. In DNA, the CDR3 is TGTGCCAGCAGCTTAGGGGGGGTTCAGCCCCAGCATTTT. Protein sequence: CASSLGGVQPQHF.

At least ten counts were recorded for this clonotype. This rearrangement joins TRBV7-9 to TRBJ2-5; D not resolved. The CDR3 runs 14 residues. The V end lost 6 bases, the J end lost 7 bases, and 18 bases lay between the germline ends. Germline V gene lookup returns CDR1 SEHNR and CDR2 FQNEAQ (reference sequence). CDR3 nucleotide sequence: TGTGCCAGCAGTCCGGTCTTAGGTGCTGGGACCCAGTACTTC. Translating it yields CASSPVLGAGTQYF.

This clonotype showed up just a few times. This sequence joins TRBV7-3 and TRBJ1-2; D is ambiguous. CDR3 length equals 15 residues. V lost 5 bases to trimming and J lost 4 bases, with 17 bases between them. In germline, CDR1 is SGHTA, CDR2 FQGTGA. CDR3 in DNA: TGTGCCAGCAGCGCAGGACCTGGGCGGAGCTATGGCTACACCTTC. Translated, it gives CASSAGPGRSYGYTF.

The rearrangement uses TRBV29-1 and TRBJ1-1, with D possibly matching TRBD1 (5 bases). Per the germline V gene, CDR1 is SQVTM and CDR2 is ANQGSEA. The CDR3 has 14 amino acids. The V and J ends lost 6 bases and 2 bases respectively, with 16 bases between them. CDR3 DNA sequence: TGCAGCGTGGGGGGGAAGTGGGCTAACACTGAAGCTTTCTTT. Translation: CSVGGKWANTEAFF.

V gene TRBV2 combines with J gene TRBJ1-1; D ambiguous. The CDR3 runs 11 residues. Germline lookup yields CDR1 SNHLY and CDR2 FYNNEI. V was cut by 2 bases and J by 7 bases, with 5 bases left in between. In nucleotides, the CDR3 is TGTGCCAGCAGTGAATGGGTTGAAGCTTTCTTT. Translated: CASSEWVEAFF.

The genes are TRBV24-1 and TRBJ1-5; D unclear. The CDR3 spans 10 residues. CDR1 and CDR2 (germline): KGHDR, SFDVKD. The V end lost 4 bases, the J end lost 16 bases, and 10 bases lay between the germline ends. The CDR3 bases are TGTGCCACCAGTGAATCACCGGGACATTTT. Its translation: CATSESPGHF.

This clonotype came up a few times. The CDR3 DNA reads as TGTGCCAGCAGCGGAGGGAGCGAGCAGTACTTC. It yields the protein CASSGGSEQYF. The chain combines TRBV9 with TRBJ2-7; perhaps TRBD2 as D (5 bases). Trimming shortened V by 3 bases and J by 6 bases, and 7 bases separated the two germline ends. This CDR3 comprises 11 residues. Germline CDR1 and CDR2: SGDLS and YYNGEE.

The chain joins TRBV7-3 to TRBJ1-2; 8 bases match TRBD1. The length of the CDR3 is 18 residues. The junction had 15 bases not matched to a gene; V was cut back by 3 bases and J by 3 bases. Germline-derived CDR1 and CDR2 are SGHTA and FQGTGA. The CDR3 protein is CASSLSWDRQGQHYGYTF. Here the CDR3 DNA reads TGTGCCAGCAGCTTGTCATGGGATCGACAGGGGCAGCACTATGGCTACACCTTC.

The chain combines TRBV7-9 with TRBJ2-7; weak D call: TRBD1 (6 bases). The CDR3 loop spans 13 amino acids. Per germline, CDR1 SEHNR and CDR2 FQNEAQ (reference sequence). Trimming took off 8 bases at V and 7 bases at J, with 18 bases between the two ends. The CDR3 sequence is CASSGTPHVEQYF. CDR3 in DNA: TGTGCCAGCTCCGGGACACCTCACGTAGAGCAGTACTTC.

This clonotype came up many times. The V and J genes are TRBV9 and TRBJ1-3; perhaps TRBD1 as D (5 bases). The germline CDR1 and CDR2 sequences are SGDLS and YYNGEE. V was trimmed by 3 bases and J by 0 bases, leaving 13 bases between them. This CDR3 spans 16 amino acids. The CDR3 nucleotides read TGTGCCAGCAGCGAGGGACTCAGCTACTCTGGAAACACCATATATTTT. Its translation is CASSEGLSYSGNTIYF.

V gene TRBV2 combines with J gene TRBJ1-6; tentatively, D is TRBD1 (6 bases). The germline gives CDR1 SNHLY, CDR2 FYNNEI. CDR3 size: 16 residues. V lost 5 bases and J lost 3, with 14 bases in between. CDR3 protein: CASSLGQFLYNSPLHF. In DNA form, the CDR3 reads TGTGCCAGCAGTCTAGGACAGTTTCTCTATAATTCACCCCTCCACTTT.

This sequence joins TRBV24-1 and TRBJ2-5; either TRBD1 or TRBD2 may fit D (5 bases each). The ends were cut back, 2 bases at V and 5 bases at J, with 14 bases in the middle. The CDR3 consists of 15 residues. In germline, CDR1 is KGHDR, CDR2 SFDVKD. Here the CDR3 reads CATSDSSGTRETQYF. CDR3 DNA sequence: TGTGCCACCAGTGATTCCTCCGGGACGCGGGAGACCCAGTACTTC.

This clonotype was seen just once. V usage is TRBV2 and J usage is TRBJ2-5; the D gene is possibly TRBD2 (5 bases). V lost 1 base and J lost 6, with 15 bases in between. There are 15 residues in the CDR3. CDR1 and CDR2 (germline): SNHLY, FYNNEI. Here the CDR3 reads CASSEDTGVLQTQYF. The CDR3 DNA sequence: TGTGCCAGCAGTGAAGATACCGGGGTCCTGCAGACCCAGTACTTC. The whole variable domain, filled in from reference TRBV2 and TRBJ2-5, reads EPEVTQTPSHQVTQMGQEVILRCVPISNHLYFYWYRQILGQKVEFLVSFYNNEISEKSEIFDDQFSVERPDGSNFTLKIRSTKLEDSAMYFCASSEDTGVLQTQYFGPGTRLLVL.

This clonotype was counted ten times or more. The rearrangement joins TRBV2 to TRBJ2-5; 9 bases are a match to TRBD1. Germline values: CDR1 SNHLY, CDR2 FYNNEI. The V segment lost 3 bases and the J segment 2 bases; nucleotides outside the gene matches: 4. The CDR3 sequence is 15 residues long. The CDR3 loop reads CASSDGTGPQETQYF. The CDR3 DNA sequence: TGTGCCAGCAGTGACGGGACAGGGCCTCAAGAGACCCAGTACTTC.

Comment on this clonotype: This may be a read error: a much more frequent sequence differs by one nucleotide. The chain links TRBV10-3 to TRBJ2-5; D unclear. The germline CDR1 and CDR2 sequences are ENHRY and SYGVKD. Deletions cut 5 bases from V and 7 bases from J, with 11 bases between. This CDR3 has 12 residues. The CDR3, as DNA: TGTGCCATCAGTCGGCAGAGAGGGACCCAGTACTTC. Residues: CAISRQRGTQYF.

The chain is built from TRBV15 and TRBJ2-7; D may correspond to TRBD1 or TRBD2 (5 bases each). With 0 bases removed from V and 7 bases from J, the gap between germline ends came to 19 bases. CDR3 length: 16 amino acids. Germline assignment: CDR1 LNHNV and CDR2 YYDKDF (reference sequence). CDR3 DNA: TGTGCCACCAGCAGAGATCGGGTGGCGGGCGAGGGGGAGCAGTACTTC. It translates to CATSRDRVAGEGEQYF.

The chain couples TRBV29-1 to TRBJ1-1; D is unclear. The V gene's germline CDR1 is SQVTM and CDR2 ANQGSEA. V was pared by 7 bases and J by 2 bases, with 20 bases between. There are 15 residues in the CDR3. The CDR3 spells CSASSGEGRNTEAFF. For the CDR3, the DNA is TGCAGCGCCAGCAGCGGAGAGGGTCGTAACACTGAAGCTTTCTTT.

As to this clonotype: Possible read error: a much larger clone is one base away. The chain carries TRBV7-2 and TRBJ2-7; perhaps TRBD2 as D (6 bases). The CDR3 is 13 residues long. V lost 8 bases to trimming and J lost 5 bases, with 16 bases between them. Germline loops: CDR1 SGHTA, CDR2 FQGNSA. The CDR3 region is CASGEVAGDEQYF. The CDR3 DNA sequence: TGTGCCAGCGGGGAGGTCGCGGGCGACGAGCAGTACTTC.

Many counts were recorded for this clonotype. This sequence joins TRBV10-3 and TRBJ1-1; tentative D call: TRBD1 (6 bases). The CDR3 length is 15 residues. CDR1 is ENHRY, CDR2 SYGVKD, per germline. V was clipped by 2 bases and J by 1 base, with 11 bases between them. The CDR3 loop reads CAISEGVGANTEAFF. The CDR3 DNA reads as TGTGCCATCAGTGAGGGCGTGGGGGCGAACACTGAAGCTTTCTTT.